This entry lists 30 T cell receptor beta chains sequenced from one sample in a study of cytomegalovirus exposure and HLA in healthy donors. The PCR was carried out with 60 Vbeta primers and 13 Jbeta primers. Data came from immunoSEQ multiplex PCR; TCRdb stores just in-frame clones and leaves some out. The sample gives roughly 180,000 clones, around 80% of which show up once; more than 2.5% is in the top ten. Sequenced sample: PBMCs. The receptor source for this set is a female donor in good health and CMV-seronegative.

The chain employs TRBV30 and TRBJ1-1; D is undetermined. The CDR3 is 14 amino acids. The germline gives CDR1 GTSNPN, CDR2 SVGIG (reference sequence). Trimming removed 4 bases from V and 1 base from J, with 13 bases in between. CDR3 in amino acids: CAWTLGLPNTEAFF. In DNA, the CDR3 is TGTGCCTGGACGTTGGGCCTCCCGAACACTGAAGCTTTCTTT.

This clone was seen a handful of times. The V gene is TRBV11-1, the J gene TRBJ2-1; 14 bases map to TRBD2. The CDR3 extends over 17 amino acids. Looked up from germline, CDR1 is SGHAT and CDR2 is FQDESV (reference sequence). The J segment lost 7 bases and the V segment lost 5 bases, leaving 10 bases of the junction unmatched. The CDR3 sequence: CASSLPTGTSGGNEQFF. The CDR3 DNA reads as TGTGCCAGCAGCCTCCCGACCGGGACTAGCGGGGGTAATGAGCAGTTCTTC.

J is TRBJ2-5 and V is TRBV14, with 8 bases identical to TRBD2. The CDR3 has 15 amino acids. In germline, CDR1 is SGHDN, CDR2 FVKESK. The trim removed 1 base at V and 8 bases at J, leaving 9 bases unmatched. CDR3 nucleotides: TGTGCCAGCAGCCAAGGCGGTAGCGGGGTCCTCACCCAGTACTTC. Translated, it gives CASSQGGSGVLTQYF. Together with reference TRBV14 and TRBJ2-5, the CDR3 gives the full variable domain: EAGVTQFPSHSVIEKGQTVTLRCDPISGHDNLYWYRRVMGKEIKFLLHFVKESKQDESGMPNNRFLAERTGGTYSTLKVQPAELEDSGVYFCASSQGGSGVLTQYFGPGTRLLVL.

The V gene is TRBV9, the J gene TRBJ2-5; 8 bases fit TRBD2. The CDR3 length is 15 residues. CDR1 is SGDLS, CDR2 YYNGEE, per germline. Trimming took 0 bases from V and 5 from J; bases not matched to a gene: 6. This CDR3 is CASSVGLARSETQYF. DNA of the CDR3: TGTGCCAGCAGCGTAGGACTAGCGCGGTCGGAGACCCAGTACTTC. Complete variable domain (other parts from reference TRBV9 and TRBJ2-5): DSGVTQTPKHLITATGQRVTLRCSPRSGDLSVYWYQQSLDQGLQFLIQYYNGEERAKGNILERFSAQQFPDLHSELNLSSLELGDSALYFCASSVGLARSETQYFGPGTRLLVL.

The chain combines TRBV2 with TRBJ2-7; D call uncertain. Germline CDR1 SNHLY, CDR2 FYNNEI. V was cut by 6 bases and J by 6 bases, with 12 bases left in between. This CDR3 contains 12 residues. CDR3 coding DNA: TGTGCCAGCAGGGGCCCCCCGGCCGAGCAGTACTTC. It translates to CASRGPPAEQYF.

V and J are TRBV18 and TRBJ2-3; TRBD2 aligns across 11 bases. The CDR3 is 15 residues long. V lost 4 bases and J lost 1; bases outside the gene matches: 1. CDR1 is KGHSH and CDR2 is LQKENI in the germline V gene. The CDR3 reads CASSLGLAGTDTQYF. The CDR3, as DNA: TGTGCCAGCTCACTGGGACTAGCGGGCACAGATACGCAGTATTTT.

The V call is TRBV4-3, the J call TRBJ2-7; 7 nucleotides match TRBD1. The CDR3 has 14 amino acids. Germline loops: CDR1 LGHNA, CDR2 YSLEER. V trimming: 1 base; J trimming: 4 bases; junction bases outside the gene matches: 4. DNA for the CDR3: TGCGCCAGCAGCCAAGCCTCGACAGGGTACGAGCAGTACTTC. Translation gives CASSQASTGYEQYF.

The chain couples TRBV5-8 to TRBJ1-2; tentatively, D is TRBD1 (5 bases). Germline-derived CDR1 and CDR2 are SGHTS and YDEGEE. This CDR3 spans 13 amino acids. V shed 2 bases and J shed 4 bases, with 9 bases lying between them. The CDR3 here is CASSLQVGYGYTF. The CDR3 DNA reads as TGTGCCAGCAGCTTACAGGTTGGCTATGGCTACACCTTC.

The chain carries TRBV19 and TRBJ2-1; 9 nucleotides match TRBD2. CDR3 length: 18 residues. Germline trimming cut 4 bases from V and 7 bases from J; bases unmatched to any gene: 17. Germline V gives CDR1 LNHDA, CDR2 SQIVND (reference sequence). The CDR3 DNA reads TGTGCCAGTAGTAGGGGGGCTCCGAGCAGCGGGAGGAGGAATGAGCAGTTCTTC. Its translation: CASSRGAPSSGRRNEQFF.

The rearrangement uses TRBV18 and TRBJ1-4; a weak D match, TRBD1 (6 bases). The CDR3 length is 14 residues. CDR1 KGHSH and CDR2 LQKENI come from the germline V gene. V shed 3 bases and J shed 6 bases, with 11 bases lying between them. CDR3 sequence reads: CASSPGRGDEKLFF. In nucleotides, the CDR3 is TGTGCCAGCTCACCGGGCAGGGGTGATGAAAAACTGTTTTTT.

The chain combines TRBV7-2 with TRBJ2-1, with D perhaps matching TRBD2 (6 bases). Germline V gene sequence: CDR1 SGHTA, CDR2 FQGNSA. This CDR3 has 16 amino acids. Trimming pared 3 bases from V and 3 bases from J, leaving 15 bases between. In DNA form, the CDR3 reads TGTGCCAGCAGCTTTCTGGGGGGACTTAACTACAATGAGCAGTTCTTC. Translation gives CASSFLGGLNYNEQFF.

The chain has TRBV9 and TRBJ1-5; D call uncertain. This CDR3 has 14 residues. In germline, CDR1 is SGDLS, CDR2 YYNGEE. The V end was cut by 3 bases, the J end by 4 bases, with 11 bases between. CDR3 sequence: CASSGEGVNQPQHF. CDR3 sequence (DNA): TGTGCCAGCAGCGGGGAGGGAGTTAATCAGCCCCAGCATTTT.

The chain employs TRBV6-1 and TRBJ2-5, with 11 bases identical to TRBD1. Per the germline V gene, CDR1 is MNHNS and CDR2 is SASEGT. With 6 bases clipped from V and 5 bases from J, the junction kept 5 bases outside the gene matches. CDR3 length: 14 residues. CDR3 coding DNA: TGTGCCAGCAGCCAAGGGACAGGGGGGGAGACCCAGTACTTC. It translates to CASSQGTGGETQYF.

The DNA for the CDR3 is TGTGCCTGGAGTCTAACAGTAAACACCGGGGAGCTGTTTTTT. This encodes CAWSLTVNTGELFF. This chain links TRBV30 with TRBJ2-2; D is uncertain. CDR1 and CDR2 from the germline V gene are GTSNPN and SVGIG (reference sequence). The CDR3 is made up of 14 amino acids. Deletions cut 2 bases from V and 2 bases from J, with 9 bases between.

The V call is TRBV30, the J call TRBJ2-5; D is possibly TRBD2 (5 bases). This CDR3 spans 16 amino acids. V gave up 3 bases and J gave up 5 bases, with 22 bases separating them. Germline V gene data show CDR1 as GTSNPN and CDR2 as SVGIG (reference sequence). The CDR3 region is CAWSPRGGGAWETQYF. CDR3 DNA sequence: TGTGCCTGGAGCCCCCGCGGAGGAGGTGCGTGGGAGACCCAGTACTTC. Using reference TRBV30 and TRBJ2-5 for the parts outside the CDR3, the full variable domain is SQTIHQWPATLVQPVGSPLSLECTVEGTSNPNLYWYRQAAGRGLQLLFYSVGIGQISSEVPQNLSASRPQDRQFILSSKKLLLSDSGFYLCAWSPRGGGAWETQYFGPGTRLLVL.

J is TRBJ1-1 and V is TRBV6-5, with 8 positions matching TRBD1. The length of the CDR3 is 13 residues. Germline lookup yields CDR1 MNHEY and CDR2 SVGAGI. V lost 8 bases and J lost 4; bases outside the gene matches: 6. CDR3 sequence reads: CASRTGSGTEAFF. CDR3 nucleotide sequence: TGTGCCAGCCGGACAGGGTCTGGCACTGAAGCTTTCTTT.

This clone has only a few counts. This sequence joins TRBV27 and TRBJ2-5; 11 bases line up with TRBD2. Germline assignment: CDR1 MNHEY and CDR2 SMNVEV (reference sequence). The CDR3 has 18 amino acids. With 1 base clipped from V and 5 bases from J, the junction kept 12 bases outside the gene matches. CDR3 protein: CASSLWGYTSGSGETQYF. CDR3 nucleotides: TGTGCCAGCAGTTTATGGGGGTATACTAGCGGGAGCGGGGAGACCCAGTACTTC.

In its sample, this clone was seen a few times. This chain uses TRBV7-9 with TRBJ2-5; 7 bases are shared with TRBD1. CDR3 length: 13 residues. Germline trimming cut 5 bases from V and 6 bases from J; bases unmatched to any gene: 6. Germline V gene lookup returns CDR1 SEHNR and CDR2 FQNEAQ (reference sequence). The DNA for the CDR3 is TGTGCCAGCAGCCCGGGACAGCTAAAGACCCAGTACTTC. Translating gives CASSPGQLKTQYF.

This clone turned up a few times. The genes are TRBV5-8 and TRBJ2-1; D is unclear. The CDR3 totals 17 residues. Germline V gives CDR1 SGHTS, CDR2 YDEGEE. Trimming removed 0 bases from V and 0 bases from J, with 13 bases in between. CDR3 loop: CASSLGRGRGSYNEQFF. The CDR3 nucleotides read TGTGCCAGCAGCTTGGGTCGTGGAAGAGGCTCCTACAATGAGCAGTTCTTC.

The chain has TRBV12-5 and TRBJ2-5; D remains ambiguous. The last part of the DNA fits TRBJ2-7 better; the J call may be wrong. This CDR3 region has 13 residues. In germline, CDR1 is LGHNT, CDR2 FRNRAP. The CDR3 reads CASGLGWAYEQYF. CDR3 sequence (DNA): TGTGCTAGTGGTTTGGGCTGGGCCTACGAGCAGTACTTC.

The chain joins TRBV7-2 to TRBJ2-7, with 14 bases aligning to TRBD2. The V gene's germline CDR1 is SGHTA and CDR2 FQGNSA. The CDR3 is made up of 15 amino acids. The junction had 8 bases not matched to a gene; V was cut back by 7 bases and J by 6 bases. The CDR3 coding sequence is TGTGCCAGCACCCCGACTAGCGGGGGGGCTGGCGAGCAGTACTTC. Amino acids: CASTPTSGGAGEQYF.

This clone came up a few times. The chain has TRBV30 and TRBJ2-2; D is unresolved. The CDR3 extends over 13 amino acids. V lost 0 bases and J 6 bases, leaving 8 bases between the germline ends. The germline gives CDR1 GTSNPN, CDR2 SVGIG (reference sequence). CDR3: CAWSVNSAGELFF. DNA for the CDR3: TGTGCCTGGAGTGTAAATTCTGCCGGGGAGCTGTTTTTT.

J is TRBJ1-5 and V is TRBV2; the D gene is possibly TRBD1 (5 bases). The V and J ends lost 2 bases and 5 bases respectively, with 10 bases between them. In germline, CDR1 is SNHLY, CDR2 FYNNEI. This CDR3 is built from 14 residues. CDR3 residues: CASSETVQDQPQHF. For the CDR3, the DNA is TGTGCCAGCAGTGAAACAGTACAGGATCAGCCCCAGCATTTT.

The chain uses TRBV5-1 and TRBJ2-1, with TRBD1 matching over 7 bases. Trimming took 7 bases from V and 0 from J; bases not matched to a gene: 7. The CDR3 length is 15 residues. Germline V gene sequence: CDR1 SGHRS, CDR2 YFSETQ. CDR3 sequence: CASGEQGRSYNEQFF. In DNA, the CDR3 is TGCGCCAGCGGTGAACAGGGGCGCTCCTACAATGAGCAGTTCTTC.

This chain joins TRBV28 and TRBJ1-5; 9 bases are shared with TRBD1. Germline CDR1 reads MDHEN; CDR2 reads SYDVKM. This CDR3 is 16 amino acids long. V gave up 6 bases and J gave up 3 bases; unmatched junction bases: 9. CDR3 in DNA: TGTGCCAGCAGATACCCGACAGGGGGATCCAATCAGCCCCAGCATTTT. This translates into CASRYPTGGSNQPQHF.

This rearrangement joins TRBV7-3 to TRBJ2-7, with D possibly TRBD1 on 5 matching bases. The V end was cut by 1 base, the J end by 2 bases, with 9 bases between. The germline CDR1 and CDR2 sequences are SGHTA and FQGTGA. The CDR3 totals 14 residues. The CDR3 DNA reads as TGTGCCAGCAGCTTAAGGGGCCCCGCCTACGAGCAGTACTTC. Translating gives CASSLRGPAYEQYF.

In its sample, this clone is medium-sized. The CDR3 DNA follows: TGTGCCAGCAGTGACGGGAGCGGGGGCACAGATACGCAGTATTTT. This translates into CASSDGSGGTDTQYF. V and J are TRBV6-4 and TRBJ2-3; 7 bases agree with TRBD2. The CDR3 is made up of 15 amino acids. J was trimmed by 1 base and V by 2 bases; bases with no gene match: 3. Germline V CDR1 and CDR2: MRHNA, SNTAGT.

This clone turned up a few times. The J gene is TRBJ2-1, the V gene TRBV6-1, with 9 bases that match TRBD1. The germline CDR1 and CDR2 sequences are MNHNS and SASEGT. The V segment lost 7 bases and the J segment 2 bases; nucleotides outside the gene matches: 6. The CDR3 sequence is 15 residues long. Written as DNA, the CDR3 is TGTGCCAGCACCTATACAGGGGGCCCCTACAATGAGCAGTTCTTC. Its protein product is CASTYTGGPYNEQFF.

J is TRBJ1-1 and V is TRBV7-2; D unclear. This CDR3 is built from 13 residues. CDR1 is SGHTA and CDR2 is FQGNSA in the germline V gene. V dropped 7 bases and J dropped 1 base, with 10 bases sitting between them. As DNA, the CDR3 is TGTGCCAGCATGACCCGAGGGAACACTGAAGCTTTCTTT. It is translated as CASMTRGNTEAFF.

The chain couples TRBV5-5 to TRBJ2-7, with D possibly TRBD2 on 5 matching bases. V was trimmed by 1 base and J by 3 bases, leaving 11 bases between them. The germline V gene encodes CDR1 SGHKS and CDR2 YYEKEE (reference sequence). The CDR3 spans 14 residues. The DNA for the CDR3 is TGTGCCAGCAGCTTGCGGGAAAACATCTACGAGCAGTACTTC. Translation gives CASSLRENIYEQYF. The full variable domain, rest sourced from reference TRBV5-5 and TRBJ2-7, is DAGVTQSPTHLIKTRGQQVTLRCSPISGHKSVSWYQQVLGQGPQFIFQYYEKEERGRGNFPDRFSARQFPNYSSELNVNALLLGDSALYLCASSLRENIYEQYFGPGTRLTVT.